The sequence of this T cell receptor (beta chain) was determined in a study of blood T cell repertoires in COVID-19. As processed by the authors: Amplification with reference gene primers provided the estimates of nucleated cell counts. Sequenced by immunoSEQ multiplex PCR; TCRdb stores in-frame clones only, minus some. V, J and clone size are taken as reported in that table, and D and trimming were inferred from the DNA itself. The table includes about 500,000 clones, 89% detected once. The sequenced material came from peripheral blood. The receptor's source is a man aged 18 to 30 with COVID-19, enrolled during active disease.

The CDR3 nucleotides read TGCGCCAGCAGCCGAGTAGAGGGGGCGCGGGAAACTGAAGCTTTCTTT. This encodes CASSRVEGARETEAFF. V and J are TRBV4-1 and TRBJ1-1; TRBD1 aligns across 7 bases. V lost 4 bases to trimming and J lost 5 bases; unmatched junction nucleotides: 13. This CDR3 spans 16 amino acids. Germline loops: CDR1 MGHRA, CDR2 YSYEKL.